This is a list of T cell receptor beta chains from one sample in a study of T cell responses to AZD1222 COVID-19 vaccine. Measured with immunoSEQ multiplex PCR; TCRdb has only the in-frame clones, and not every one. The table lists about 140,000 clones, more than 90% of them singletons. Sequenced here: peripheral blood, sampled on day 0 of AZD1222 vaccination. The receptors shown here come from an adult in good health. Both conserved end residues are part of each CDR3. A D gene is named only where the DNA matches it firmly. Size is stated for part of the rows, as once, few or many counts, or as a class when the clone is expanded.

v_call	j_call	clone_size	d_call	cdr3_nt	cdr3_aa
TRBV30	TRBJ2-7	.	TRBD2	TGTGCCTGGAGTGTATATGGCGGGAGAATCTCCTACGAGCAGTACTTC	CAWSVYGGRISYEQYF
TRBV7-2	TRBJ1-5	.	.	TGTGCCAGCAGCTCAACAGGGAATAATCAGCCCCAGCATTTT	CASSSTGNNQPQHF
TRBV9	TRBJ1-3	few	.	TGTGCCAGCAGCGTAGCTACTTCCTACTCTGGAAACACCATATATTTT	CASSVATSYSGNTIYF
TRBV30	TRBJ1-6	.	TRBD1	TGTGCCTGGAGTATGGGACAGGGGGGAAATTCACCCCTCCACTTT	CAWSMGQGGNSPLHF
TRBV29-1	TRBJ2-2	.	TRBD1	TGCAGCGTTGGTCGGACAGGGTCTCCCGGGGAGCTGTTTTTT	CSVGRTGSPGELFF
TRBV30	TRBJ1-1	.	.	TGTGCCTGGAGTGTTGGGGGCGTAAAAGCTTTCTTT	CAWSVGGVKAFF
TRBV6-5	TRBJ1-3	.	.	TGTGCCAGCAGTTGGACAGCTCTGAACTCTGGAAACACCATATATTTT	CASSWTALNSGNTIYF
TRBV28	TRBJ1-1	.	TRBD1	TGTGCCAGCAGTTCCCGACAGGGTCCCCTGAGCACTGAAGCTTTCTTT	CASSSRQGPLSTEAFF
TRBV19	TRBJ1-5	.	.	TGTGCCAGTAGTATCGCAGGGAGGCAGCCCCAGCATTTT	CASSIAGRQPQHF
TRBV7-6	TRBJ2-7	once	.	TGTGCCAGCAGCTTAAGGTCAGCCTCTTCTCCGGGCGAGCAGTACTTC	CASSLRSASSPGEQYF
TRBV30	TRBJ1-4	.	TRBD1	TGTGCCTGGAGTATGACAGGGGACGGGACTAATGAAAAACTGTTTTTT	CAWSMTGDGTNEKLFF
TRBV28	TRBJ1-2	.	.	TGTGCCAGCAGTTTATTGGGCAGGGCCCCGGATGGCTACACCTTC	CASSLLGRAPDGYTF
TRBV6-4	TRBJ1-5	.	.	TGTGCCAGCAGTGGGGAGGGGGGCAATCAGCCCCAGCATTTT	CASSGEGGNQPQHF
TRBV7-9	TRBJ1-4	.	.	TGTGCCAGCAGCCCTCAAGGGGCTCATAATGAAAAACTGTTTTTT	CASSPQGAHNEKLFF
TRBV2	TRBJ1-4	.	.	TGTGCCAGCAGTCGAGGGGGGTTTGAAAATGAAAAACTGTTTTTT	CASSRGGFENEKLFF
TRBV11-1	TRBJ1-2	.	.	TGTGCCAGCAGCCCCGGTCCGGGCTACACCTTC	CASSPGPGYTF